What follows are 26 T cell receptor beta chains derived from one specimen sequenced in a study of blood T cell repertoires in COVID-19. The repertoire was sequenced with immunoSEQ multiplex PCR; TCRdb's copy has only in-frame clones and lacks some. This table has 200,000 to 250,000 clones, roughly 80% appearing once. The specimen was peripheral blood. All receptors derive from a woman aged 80 or older with acute or convalescent COVID-19.

The chain's CDR3 is CASSLGTSETGNTGELFF. The DNA of the CDR3 is TGTGCCAGCAGCTTGGGGACTTCCGAGACAGGGAACACCGGGGAGCTGTTTTTT. The V call is TRBV5-8, the J call TRBJ2-2; a possible D gene is TRBD1 (6 bases). CDR3 length: 18 residues. Trimming took 0 bases from V and 1 from J, leaving 16 bases between them. CDR1 and CDR2 (germline): SGHTS, YDEGEE.

In nucleotides, the CDR3 is TGTGCCAGCAGCACCGTGGGACAGACTAGCACAGATACGCAGTATTTT. Its protein is CASSTVGQTSTDTQYF. This chain joins TRBV9 and TRBJ2-3, with 7 bases aligning to TRBD1. This CDR3 comprises 16 residues. Losses at the gene ends were 4 bases for V and 0 bases for J; bases not matched to a gene: 8. Germline CDR1 and CDR2: SGDLS and YYNGEE.

V and J are TRBV28 and TRBJ1-5; D not resolved. This CDR3 contains 17 residues. V gave up 8 bases and J gave up 0 bases, with 20 bases separating them. The germline gives CDR1 MDHEN, CDR2 SYDVKM. The CDR3 reads CASPPGPGRYSNQPQHF. CDR3 coding DNA: TGTGCCAGCCCACCCGGTCCAGGCAGGTATAGCAATCAGCCCCAGCATTTT.

The J gene is TRBJ1-2, the V gene TRBV27; D is unresolved. Germline V gene sequence: CDR1 MNHEY, CDR2 SMNVEV (reference sequence). With 5 bases removed from V and 5 bases from J, the gap between germline ends came to 18 bases. The CDR3 extends over 15 amino acids. This CDR3 reads CASSPTPGGGYGYTF. The CDR3 nucleotides read TGTGCCAGCAGTCCAACGCCAGGTGGAGGGTATGGCTACACCTTC.

The rearrangement links TRBV28 to TRBJ2-2; 9 nucleotides agree with TRBD1. J was trimmed by 3 bases and V by 4 bases; bases with no gene match: 9. CDR3 size: 17 residues. Germline CDR1 MDHEN, CDR2 SYDVKM. CDR3 sequence (DNA): TGTGCCAGCAGTTGGGGGGACAGGGCAGCGGACACCGGGGAGCTGTTTTTT. Its protein product is CASSWGDRAADTGELFF.

The V call is TRBV28, the J call TRBJ2-2, with D maybe TRBD2 (6 bases). The V gene's germline CDR1 is MDHEN and CDR2 SYDVKM. The ends were cut back, 6 bases at V and 7 bases at J, with 18 bases in the middle. The CDR3 contains 15 residues. The CDR3 region has the DNA TGTGCCAGCAGCCCGGTTTTGATCGGGGGCGGGGAGCTGTTTTTT. Translation: CASSPVLIGGGELFF.

J is TRBJ1-1 and V is TRBV11-3, with D unclear. Trimming stripped 8 bases from V and 0 bases from J, with 7 bases between. The CDR3 loop spans 12 amino acids. Germline V gene data show CDR1 as SGHNT and CDR2 as YENEEA. CDR3 in DNA: TGTGCCAGCGGCGGCATGAACACTGAAGCTTTCTTT. This translates into CASGGMNTEAFF.

The V call is TRBV19, the J call TRBJ2-2; the D is unclear. This CDR3 is built from 16 residues. The germline V gene has CDR1 LNHDA and CDR2 SQIVND (reference sequence). With 4 bases removed from V and 1 base from J, the gap between germline ends came to 13 bases. The DNA for the CDR3 is TGTGCCAGTAGTAAACCCTCCCGACAGAACACCGGGGAGCTGTTTTTT. Residues: CASSKPSRQNTGELFF.

This clone occurred a few times. This chain connects TRBV7-3 to TRBJ2-2, with a weak D call TRBD1 (5 bases). The V end lost 2 bases, the J end lost 4 bases, and 11 bases lay between the germline ends. Germline V gene lookup returns CDR1 SGHTA and CDR2 FQGTGA. CDR3 length: 15 amino acids. Here the CDR3 DNA reads TGTGCCAGCAGCTTACTTTCAGGGATCACCGGGGAGCTGTTTTTT. Translation gives CASSLLSGITGELFF.

CDR3 sequence (DNA): TGCAGCGTTTGCGAGACAGCCTCCTACGAGCAGTACTTC. Protein product: CSVCETASYEQYF. This chain links TRBV29-1 with TRBJ2-7; D possibly corresponds to TRBD1 (5 bases). The CDR3 sequence is 13 residues long. V gave up 5 bases and J gave up 0 bases, with 11 bases separating them. Germline CDR1 reads SQVTM; CDR2 reads ANQGSEA.

The rearrangement joins TRBV18 to TRBJ1-1; TRBD1 matches 7 bases. CDR1 and CDR2 (germline): KGHSH, LQKENI. V dropped 3 bases and J dropped 5; count of bases not matched to a gene: 9. The CDR3 is 15 amino acids. DNA for the CDR3: TGTGCCAGCTCACCTAACGAGGGGGCGCGTACTGAAGCTTTCTTT. As protein: CASSPNEGARTEAFF.

The chain has TRBV6-2 or TRBV6-3 and TRBJ1-5, with a possible D match to TRBD1 (6 bases). CDR1 is MNHEY, CDR2 SVGEGT, per germline. There are 15 residues in the CDR3. V was cut by 6 bases and J by 4 bases, with 16 bases left in between. The CDR3 DNA follows: TGTGCCAGCAGCCGAACAGGGCTTGGAAATCAGCCCCAGCATTTT. Translation gives CASSRTGLGNQPQHF.

The genes are TRBV6-6 and TRBJ1-1, with 7 bases aligning to TRBD1. CDR1 and CDR2 (germline): MNHNY, SVGAGI (reference sequence). With V trimmed by 7 bases and J by 0 bases, 11 bases remained unmatched. CDR3 length equals 16 residues. CDR3 region: CASILTAGTVNTEAFF. The CDR3, as DNA: TGTGCCAGCATTCTTACAGCCGGGACAGTGAACACTGAAGCTTTCTTT.

The V call is TRBV3-1 (or the pseudogene TRBV3-2), the J call TRBJ2-4, with 8 bases lining up with TRBD2. V lost 1 base and J lost 2; bases outside the gene matches: 4. CDR1 LGHDT and CDR2 YNNKEL come from the germline V gene (reference sequence). The CDR3 has 16 amino acids. CDR3 nucleotide sequence: TGTGCCAGCAGCCAAGTGGCGGGAGGAACCAAAAACATTCAGTACTTC. Protein product: CASSQVAGGTKNIQYF.

The rearrangement uses TRBV5-1 and TRBJ1-3; TRBD1 might be the D (6 bases). The CDR3 contains 19 residues. The germline gives CDR1 SGHRS, CDR2 YFSETQ. V gave up 0 bases and J gave up 0 bases, with 19 bases separating them. The CDR3 protein is CASSLERDTSSFSGNTIYF. The CDR3 region has the DNA TGCGCCAGCAGCTTGGAGAGGGACACCTCGTCTTTCTCTGGAAACACCATATATTTT.

The V and J genes are TRBV18 and TRBJ1-1, with unresolved D. Trimming took 2 bases from V and 6 from J, leaving 16 bases between them. The CDR3 totals 15 residues. In germline, CDR1 is KGHSH, CDR2 LQKENI. CDR3 residues: CASSPMESGLAEAFF. In DNA form, the CDR3 reads TGTGCCAGCTCACCAATGGAGTCGGGTTTGGCTGAAGCTTTCTTT.

Only a few counts were recorded for this clone. J is TRBJ2-3 and V is TRBV14, with a weak D call TRBD1 (6 bases). Germline lookup yields CDR1 SGHDN and CDR2 FVKESK. The CDR3 has 14 amino acids. The germline V and J ends were trimmed by 5 bases and 3 bases, with 12 bases remaining between them. CDR3 residues: CASSNRDRTDTQYF. CDR3 nucleotide sequence: TGTGCCAGCAGCAACAGGGATAGGACAGATACGCAGTATTTT.

The CDR3 protein is CASSYSNPRTGSPYSNQPQHF. CDR3 nucleotide sequence: TGTGCCAGCAGTTACTCCAATCCCCGGACAGGCTCCCCATATAGCAATCAGCCCCAGCATTTT. The chain couples TRBV6-2 or TRBV6-3 to TRBJ1-5, with 7 bases lining up with TRBD1. There are 21 residues in the CDR3. J was trimmed by 0 bases and V by 0 bases; bases with no gene match: 17. The germline V gene has CDR1 MNHEY and CDR2 SVGEGT.

The CDR3 region has the DNA TGTGCCAGCTCACCACTAACTACGGGGACAGGGCCGCGGGGGGAGCAGTACTTC. Residues: CASSPLTTGTGPRGEQYF. V gene TRBV18 combines with J gene TRBJ2-7; 9 bases map to TRBD1. CDR1 is KGHSH and CDR2 is LQKENI in the germline V gene. This CDR3 contains 18 residues. The trim removed 1 base at V and 7 bases at J, leaving 17 bases unmatched. Supplemented by reference TRBV18 and TRBJ2-7, the full variable domain reads NAGVMQNPRHLVRRRGQEARLRCSPMKGHSHVYWYRQLPEEGLKFMVYLQKENIIDESGMPKERFSAEFPKEGPSILRIQQVVRGDSAAYFCASSPLTTGTGPRGEQYFGPGTRLTVT.

The J gene is TRBJ2-1, the V gene TRBV7-2; 10 bases agree with TRBD1. The CDR3 is 16 amino acids. Per germline, CDR1 SGHTA and CDR2 FQGNSA. V lost 6 bases to trimming and J lost 0 bases; unmatched junction nucleotides: 5. CDR3 sequence: CASSRGQGSSYNEQFF. CDR3 DNA sequence: TGTGCCAGCAGTCGGGGACAGGGGAGCTCCTACAATGAGCAGTTCTTC.

The chain combines TRBV6-5 with TRBJ1-1; D not resolved. CDR3 size: 14 residues. V was trimmed by 6 bases and J by 6 bases, leaving 17 bases between them. CDR1 and CDR2 (germline): MNHEY, SVGAGI. The CDR3 coding sequence is TGTGCCAGCAGATTGACTTCCCTCTGGGCTGAAGCTTTCTTT. Its protein is CASRLTSLWAEAFF.

V usage is TRBV5-4 and J usage is TRBJ2-2; 15 bases are shared with TRBD2. After removal of 5 bases from V and 7 bases from J, the junction contained 6 bases not matched to a gene. The germline V gene encodes CDR1 SGHNT and CDR2 YYREEE (reference sequence). The CDR3 sequence is 16 residues long. CDR3: CASSRTSGRAGGELFF. The CDR3 DNA reads as TGTGCCAGCAGTCGGACTAGCGGGAGGGCCGGCGGGGAGCTGTTTTTT.

The V gene is TRBV6-2 or TRBV6-3, the J gene TRBJ1-1; no clear D. The CDR3 runs to 15 residues. Looked up from germline, CDR1 is MNHEY and CDR2 is SVGEGT. Trimming pared 0 bases from V and 0 bases from J, leaving 8 bases between. For the CDR3, the DNA is TGTGCCAGCAGTTACTCGAGGCTTTTGAACACTGAAGCTTTCTTT. Translated, it gives CASSYSRLLNTEAFF.

This clone was detected only once. The V and J genes are TRBV11-2 and TRBJ1-2, with 9 bases identical to TRBD1. This CDR3 spans 15 amino acids. Germline-derived CDR1 and CDR2 are SGHAT and FQNNGV. V shed 4 bases, J shed 7 bases, and the junction held 10 bases outside the gene matches. CDR3 DNA: TGTGCCAGCAGCTCGCGTCCGGGACAGGGAGCTGGCTACACCTTC. Its translation: CASSSRPGQGAGYTF.

This clone was seen a single time. The chain carries TRBV7-3 and TRBJ1-1; D gene uncertain. Per germline, CDR1 SGHTA and CDR2 FQGTGA. V lost 5 bases to trimming and J lost 0 bases, with 7 bases between them. CDR3 length: 13 residues. CDR3 amino acids: CASSLYMNTEAFF. CDR3 in DNA: TGTGCCAGCAGCCTCTATATGAACACTGAAGCTTTCTTT.

The chain is built from TRBV3-1 (or the pseudogene TRBV3-2) and TRBJ2-1; TRBD2 agrees at 10 bases. This CDR3 has 19 residues. V shed 0 bases and J 3 bases; nucleotides not matched to a gene: 11. The V gene's germline CDR1 is LGHDT and CDR2 YNNKEL (reference sequence). The CDR3 bases are TGTGCCAGCAGCCAAGAAGGGCCTTTTGGACTAGCGGTCTACAATGAGCAGTTCTTC. Protein: CASSQEGPFGLAVYNEQFF.